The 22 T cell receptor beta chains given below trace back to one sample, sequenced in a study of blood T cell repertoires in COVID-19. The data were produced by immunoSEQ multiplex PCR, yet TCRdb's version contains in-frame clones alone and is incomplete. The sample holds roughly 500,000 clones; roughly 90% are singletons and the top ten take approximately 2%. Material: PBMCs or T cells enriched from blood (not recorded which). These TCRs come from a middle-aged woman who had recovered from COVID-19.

The CDR3 DNA reads TGTGCCAGCAGCCCCCGTGGAGGGTCAACCTACGAGCAGTACTTC. Translating it yields CASSPRGGSTYEQYF. The genes are TRBV9 and TRBJ2-7; D might be TRBD2 (6 bases). The CDR3 spans 15 residues. V shed 4 bases and J shed 2 bases, with 16 bases lying between them. CDR1 is SGDLS and CDR2 is YYNGEE in the germline V gene.

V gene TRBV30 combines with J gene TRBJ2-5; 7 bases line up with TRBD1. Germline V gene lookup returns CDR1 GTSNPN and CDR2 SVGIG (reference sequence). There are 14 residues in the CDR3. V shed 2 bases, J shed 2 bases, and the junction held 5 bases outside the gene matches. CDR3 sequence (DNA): TGTGCCTGGAGTCTCGGGGACAGTCAAGAGACCCAGTACTTC. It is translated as CAWSLGDSQETQYF.

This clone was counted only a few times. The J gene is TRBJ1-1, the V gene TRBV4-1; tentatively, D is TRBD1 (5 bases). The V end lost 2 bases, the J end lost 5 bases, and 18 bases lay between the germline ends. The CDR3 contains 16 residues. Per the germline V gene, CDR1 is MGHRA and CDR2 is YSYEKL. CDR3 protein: CASSQPMISQGTEAFF. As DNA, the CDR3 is TGCGCCAGCAGCCAACCTATGATATCCCAGGGAACTGAAGCTTTCTTT.

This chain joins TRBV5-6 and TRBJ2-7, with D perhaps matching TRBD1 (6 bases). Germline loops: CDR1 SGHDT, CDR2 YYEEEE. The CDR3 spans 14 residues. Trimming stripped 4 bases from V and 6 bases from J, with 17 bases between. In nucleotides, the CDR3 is TGTGCCAGCAGCCCACACAGGGTGGCGGGCGAGCAGTACTTC. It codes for CASSPHRVAGEQYF.

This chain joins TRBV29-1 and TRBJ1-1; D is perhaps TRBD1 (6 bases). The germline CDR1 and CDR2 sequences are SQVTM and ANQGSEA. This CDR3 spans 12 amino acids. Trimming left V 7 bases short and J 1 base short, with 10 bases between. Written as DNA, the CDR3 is TGCAGCGCCCAGGGGTGGAACACTGAAGCTTTCTTT. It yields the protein CSAQGWNTEAFF. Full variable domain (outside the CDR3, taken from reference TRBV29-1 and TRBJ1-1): SAVISQKPSRDICQRGTSLTIQCQVDSQVTMMFWYRQQPGQSLTLIATANQGSEATYESGFVIDKFPISRPNLTFSTLTVSNMSPEDSSIYLCSAQGWNTEAFFGQGTRLTVV.

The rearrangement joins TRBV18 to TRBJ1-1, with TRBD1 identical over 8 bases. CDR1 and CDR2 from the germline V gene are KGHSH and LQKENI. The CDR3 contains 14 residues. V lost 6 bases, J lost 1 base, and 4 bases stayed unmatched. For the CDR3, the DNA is TGTGCCAGCTCTCCGGGACAGGCGAACACTGAAGCTTTCTTT. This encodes CASSPGQANTEAFF.

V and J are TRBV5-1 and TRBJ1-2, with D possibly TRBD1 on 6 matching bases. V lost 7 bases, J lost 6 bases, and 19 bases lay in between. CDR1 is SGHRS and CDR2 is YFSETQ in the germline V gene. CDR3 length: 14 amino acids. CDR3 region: CASSREGGYDGYTF. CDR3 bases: TGCGCCAGCTCCAGGGAGGGGGGATATGATGGCTACACCTTC.

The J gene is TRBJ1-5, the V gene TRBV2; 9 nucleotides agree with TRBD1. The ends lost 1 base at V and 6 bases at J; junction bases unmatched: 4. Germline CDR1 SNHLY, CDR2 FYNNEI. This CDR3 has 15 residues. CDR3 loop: CASSEGGQGSQPQHF. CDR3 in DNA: TGTGCCAGCAGTGAAGGGGGACAGGGCTCTCAGCCCCAGCATTTT.

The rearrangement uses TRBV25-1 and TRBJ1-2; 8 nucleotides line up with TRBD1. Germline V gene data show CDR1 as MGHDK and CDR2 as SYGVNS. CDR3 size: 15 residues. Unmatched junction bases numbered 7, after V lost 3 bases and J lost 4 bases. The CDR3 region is CASSEPGQGIYGYTF. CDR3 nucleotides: TGTGCCAGCAGTGAGCCCGGACAGGGAATCTATGGCTACACCTTC.

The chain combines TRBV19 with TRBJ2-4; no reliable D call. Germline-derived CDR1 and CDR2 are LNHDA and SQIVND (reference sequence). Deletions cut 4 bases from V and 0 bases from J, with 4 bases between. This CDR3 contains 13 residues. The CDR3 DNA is TGTGCCAGTAGTACCGTAGCCAAAAACATTCAGTACTTC. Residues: CASSTVAKNIQYF. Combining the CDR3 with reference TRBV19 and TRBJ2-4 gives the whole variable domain DGGITQSPKYLFRKEGQNVTLSCEQNLNHDAMYWYRQDPGQGLRLIYYSQIVNDFQKGDIAEGYSVSREKKESFPLTVTSAQKNPTAFYLCASSTVAKNIQYFGAGTRLSVL.

CDR3 residues: CATSRATGGAVTEAFF. CDR3 bases: TGTGCCACCAGCAGGGCCACAGGGGGCGCGGTCACTGAAGCTTTCTTT. The chain is built from TRBV15 and TRBJ1-1; TRBD1 matches at 9 bases. CDR1 and CDR2 from the germline V gene are LNHNV and YYDKDF (reference sequence). The V gene end was trimmed by 3 bases and the J gene end by 4 bases; junction bases not matched to a gene: 9. The CDR3 covers 16 residues.

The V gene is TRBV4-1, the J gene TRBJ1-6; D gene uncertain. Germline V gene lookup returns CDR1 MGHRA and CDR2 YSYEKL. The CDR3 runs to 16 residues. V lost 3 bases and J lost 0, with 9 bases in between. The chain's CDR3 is CASSQDGSSYNSPLHF. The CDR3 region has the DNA TGCGCCAGCAGCCAGGACGGGAGCTCCTATAATTCACCCCTCCACTTT.

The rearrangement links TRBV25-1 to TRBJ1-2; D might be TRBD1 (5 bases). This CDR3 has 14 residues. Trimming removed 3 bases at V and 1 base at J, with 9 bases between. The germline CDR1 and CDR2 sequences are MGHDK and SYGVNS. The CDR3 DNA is TGTGCCAGCAGTGATCGACAGCGTAACTATGGCTACACCTTC. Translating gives CASSDRQRNYGYTF.

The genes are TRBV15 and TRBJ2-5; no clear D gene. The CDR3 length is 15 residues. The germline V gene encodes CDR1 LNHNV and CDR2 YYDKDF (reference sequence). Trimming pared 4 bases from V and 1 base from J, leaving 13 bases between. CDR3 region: CATSTYGDSQETQYF. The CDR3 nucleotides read TGTGCCACCAGCACCTACGGAGACTCCCAAGAGACCCAGTACTTC.

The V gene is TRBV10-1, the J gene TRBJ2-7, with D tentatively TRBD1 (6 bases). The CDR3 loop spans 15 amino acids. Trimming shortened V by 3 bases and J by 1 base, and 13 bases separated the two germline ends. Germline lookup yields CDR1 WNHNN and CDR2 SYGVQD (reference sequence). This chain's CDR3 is CASSDSTGSSYEQYF. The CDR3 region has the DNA TGCGCCAGCAGTGACTCGACAGGTTCATCCTACGAGCAGTACTTC.

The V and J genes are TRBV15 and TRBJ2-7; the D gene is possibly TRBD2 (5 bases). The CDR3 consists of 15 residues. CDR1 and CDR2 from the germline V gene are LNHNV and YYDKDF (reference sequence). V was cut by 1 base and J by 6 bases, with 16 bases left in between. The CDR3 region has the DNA TGTGCCACCAGCAGAGCGGGGTCGGTGAGGACCGAGCAGTACTTC. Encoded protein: CATSRAGSVRTEQYF.

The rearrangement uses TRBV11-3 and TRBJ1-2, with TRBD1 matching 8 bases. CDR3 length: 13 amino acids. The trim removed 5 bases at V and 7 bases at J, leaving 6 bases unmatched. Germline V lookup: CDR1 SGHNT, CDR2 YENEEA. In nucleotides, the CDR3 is TGTGCCAGCAGCCCACGGACAGGGTCTGGCTACACCTTC. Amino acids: CASSPRTGSGYTF.

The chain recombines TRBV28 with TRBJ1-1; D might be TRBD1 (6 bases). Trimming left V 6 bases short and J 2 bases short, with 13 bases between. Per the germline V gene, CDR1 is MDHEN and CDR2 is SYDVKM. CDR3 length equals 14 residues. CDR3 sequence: CASRTGSINTEAFF. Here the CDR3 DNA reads TGTGCCAGCAGGACAGGCTCTATTAACACTGAAGCTTTCTTT. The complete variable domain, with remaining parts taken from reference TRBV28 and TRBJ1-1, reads DVKVTQSSRYLVKRTGEKVFLECVQDMDHENMFWYRQDPGLGLRLIYFSYDVKMKEKGDIPEGYSVSREKKERFSLILESASTNQTSMYLCASRTGSINTEAFFGQGTRLTVV.

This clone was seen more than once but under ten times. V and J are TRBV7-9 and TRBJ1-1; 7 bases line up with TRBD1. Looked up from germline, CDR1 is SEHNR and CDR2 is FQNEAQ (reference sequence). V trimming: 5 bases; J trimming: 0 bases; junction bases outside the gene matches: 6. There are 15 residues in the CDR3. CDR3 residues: CASSDGQDMNTEAFF. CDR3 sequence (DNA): TGTGCCAGCAGCGATGGACAGGACATGAACACTGAAGCTTTCTTT.

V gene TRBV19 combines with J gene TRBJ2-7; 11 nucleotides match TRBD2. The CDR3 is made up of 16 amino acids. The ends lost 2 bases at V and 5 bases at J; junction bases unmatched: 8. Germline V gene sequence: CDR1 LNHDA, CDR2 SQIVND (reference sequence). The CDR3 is CASSILGGLAGDEQYF. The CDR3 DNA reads TGTGCCAGTAGTATATTGGGTGGACTAGCGGGCGACGAGCAGTACTTC.

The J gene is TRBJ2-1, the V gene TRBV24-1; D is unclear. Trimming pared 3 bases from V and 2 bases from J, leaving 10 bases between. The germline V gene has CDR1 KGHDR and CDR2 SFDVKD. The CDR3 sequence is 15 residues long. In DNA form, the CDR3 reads TGTGCCACCAGTGATGTTGCAGGCACCTACAATGAGCAGTTCTTC. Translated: CATSDVAGTYNEQFF.

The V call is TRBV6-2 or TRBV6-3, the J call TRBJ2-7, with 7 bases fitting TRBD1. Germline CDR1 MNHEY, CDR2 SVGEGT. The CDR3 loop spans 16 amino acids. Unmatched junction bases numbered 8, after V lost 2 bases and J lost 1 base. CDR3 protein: CASSYPGQVRSYEQYF. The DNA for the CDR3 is TGTGCCAGCAGTTACCCCGGACAGGTTCGTTCCTACGAGCAGTACTTC.